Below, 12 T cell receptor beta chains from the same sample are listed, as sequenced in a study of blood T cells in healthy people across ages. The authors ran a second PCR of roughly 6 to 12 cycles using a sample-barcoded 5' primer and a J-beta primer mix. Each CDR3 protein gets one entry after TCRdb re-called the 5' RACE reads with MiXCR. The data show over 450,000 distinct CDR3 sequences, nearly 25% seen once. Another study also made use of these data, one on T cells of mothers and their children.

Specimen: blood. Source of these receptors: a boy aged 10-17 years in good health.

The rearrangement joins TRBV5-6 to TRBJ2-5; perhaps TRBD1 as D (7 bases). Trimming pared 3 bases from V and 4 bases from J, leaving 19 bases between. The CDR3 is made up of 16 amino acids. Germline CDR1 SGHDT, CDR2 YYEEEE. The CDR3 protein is CASSWMRQGGTETQYF. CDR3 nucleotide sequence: TGTGCCAGCAGCTGGATGAGACAGGGAGGCACAGAGACCCAGTACTTC.

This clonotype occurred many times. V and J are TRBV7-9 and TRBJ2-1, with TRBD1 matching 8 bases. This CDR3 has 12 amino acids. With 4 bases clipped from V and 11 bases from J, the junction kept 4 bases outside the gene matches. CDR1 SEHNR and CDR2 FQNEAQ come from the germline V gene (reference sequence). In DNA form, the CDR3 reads TGTGCCAGCAGCTACGGACAGGGTCAGCAGTTCTTC. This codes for CASSYGQGQQFF. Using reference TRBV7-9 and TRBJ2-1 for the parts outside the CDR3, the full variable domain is DTGVSQNPRHKITKRGQNVTFRCDPISEHNRLYWYRQTLGQGPEFLTYFQNEAQLEKSRLLSDRFSAERPKGSFSTLEIQRTEQGDSAMYLCASSYGQGQQFFGPGTRLTVL.

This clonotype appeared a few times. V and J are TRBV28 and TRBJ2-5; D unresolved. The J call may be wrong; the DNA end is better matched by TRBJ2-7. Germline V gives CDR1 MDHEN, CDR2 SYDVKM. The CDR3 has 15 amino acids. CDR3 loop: CASSLYGLGRYEQYF. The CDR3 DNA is TGTGCCAGCAGTTTATACGGTCTTGGAAGGTACGAGCAGTACTTC.

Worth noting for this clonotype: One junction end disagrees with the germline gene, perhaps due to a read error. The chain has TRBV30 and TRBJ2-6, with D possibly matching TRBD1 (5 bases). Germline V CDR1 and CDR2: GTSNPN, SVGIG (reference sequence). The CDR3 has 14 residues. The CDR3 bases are TGTGCCTGGAGACGGGTGTCTGGGGCCAACGCCCTGACTTTC. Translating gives CAWRRVSGANALTF.

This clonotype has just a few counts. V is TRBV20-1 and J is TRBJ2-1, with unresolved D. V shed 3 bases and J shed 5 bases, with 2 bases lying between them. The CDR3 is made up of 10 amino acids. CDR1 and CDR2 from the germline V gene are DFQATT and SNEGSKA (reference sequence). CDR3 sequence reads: CSASDNEQFF. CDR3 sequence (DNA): TGCAGTGCTAGTGACAATGAGCAGTTCTTC.

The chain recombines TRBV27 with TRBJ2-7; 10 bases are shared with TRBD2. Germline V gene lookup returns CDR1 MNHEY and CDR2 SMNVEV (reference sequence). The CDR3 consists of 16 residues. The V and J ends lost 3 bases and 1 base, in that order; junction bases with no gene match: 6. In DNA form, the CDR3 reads TGTGCCAGCAGTTTTTCCGGACTAGCGGTATCCTACGAGCAGTACTTC. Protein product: CASSFSGLAVSYEQYF.

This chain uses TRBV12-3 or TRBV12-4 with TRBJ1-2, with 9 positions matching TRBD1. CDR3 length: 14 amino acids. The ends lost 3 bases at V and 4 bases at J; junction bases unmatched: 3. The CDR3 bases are TGTGCCAGCAGTTTCGGGACAGGGTCCTATGGCTACACCTTC. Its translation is CASSFGTGSYGYTF.

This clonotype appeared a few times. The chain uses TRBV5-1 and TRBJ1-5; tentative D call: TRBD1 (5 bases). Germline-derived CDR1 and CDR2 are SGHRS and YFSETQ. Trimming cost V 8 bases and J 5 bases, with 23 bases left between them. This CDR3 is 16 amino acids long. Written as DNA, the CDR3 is TGCGCCAGAGAGTGGGATCTGGGGAGGGGCCATCAGCCCCAGCATTTT. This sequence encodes CAREWDLGRGHQPQHF.

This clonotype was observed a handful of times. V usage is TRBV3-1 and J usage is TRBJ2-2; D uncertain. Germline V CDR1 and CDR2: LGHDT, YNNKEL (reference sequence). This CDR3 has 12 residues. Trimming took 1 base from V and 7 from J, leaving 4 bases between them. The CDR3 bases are TGTGCCAGCAGCCAAGGACTCGGGGAGCTGTTTTTT. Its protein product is CASSQGLGELFF.

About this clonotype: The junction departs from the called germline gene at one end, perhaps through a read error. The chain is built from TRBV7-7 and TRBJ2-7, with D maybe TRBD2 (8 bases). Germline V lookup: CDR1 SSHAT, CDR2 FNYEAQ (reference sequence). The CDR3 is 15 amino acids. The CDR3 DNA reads TGTGCTAGCAGTCCGGGGGGGGACAGCTCCTACGAGCAGTACTTC. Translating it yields CASSPGGDSSYEQYF.

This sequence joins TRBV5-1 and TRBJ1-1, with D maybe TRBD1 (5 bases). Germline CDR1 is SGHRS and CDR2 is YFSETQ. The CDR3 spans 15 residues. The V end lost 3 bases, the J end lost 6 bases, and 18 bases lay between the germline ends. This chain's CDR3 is CASSSLGRTFPEAFF. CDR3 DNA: TGCGCCAGCAGCTCCCTGGGCAGGACATTCCCTGAAGCTTTCTTT.

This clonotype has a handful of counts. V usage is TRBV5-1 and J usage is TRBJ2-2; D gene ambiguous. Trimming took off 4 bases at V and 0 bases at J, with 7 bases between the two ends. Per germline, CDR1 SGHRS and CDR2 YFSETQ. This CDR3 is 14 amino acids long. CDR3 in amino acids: CASSKGSNTGELFF. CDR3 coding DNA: TGCGCCAGCAGCAAGGGCTCGAACACCGGGGAGCTGTTTTTT.